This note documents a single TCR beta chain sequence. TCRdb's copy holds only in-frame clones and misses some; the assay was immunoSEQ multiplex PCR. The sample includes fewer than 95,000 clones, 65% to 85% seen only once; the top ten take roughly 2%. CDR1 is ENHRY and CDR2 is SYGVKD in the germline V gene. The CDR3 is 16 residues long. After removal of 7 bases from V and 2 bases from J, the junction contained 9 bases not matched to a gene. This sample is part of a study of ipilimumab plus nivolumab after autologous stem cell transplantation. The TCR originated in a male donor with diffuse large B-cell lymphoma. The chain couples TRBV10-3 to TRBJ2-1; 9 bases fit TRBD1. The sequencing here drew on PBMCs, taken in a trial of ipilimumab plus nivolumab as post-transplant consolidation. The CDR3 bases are TGTGCCATCAAATCGGGGGACAGGGTCCCCTACAATGAGCAGTTCTTC. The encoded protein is CAIKSGDRVPYNEQFF.